This TCR beta chain emerged from a study of glioma-infiltrating T cells after dendritic cell vaccination. The overall study: The vaccine used monocyte-derived dendritic cells pulsed overnight with autologous tumor lysate. Patients received three intradermal dendritic cell vaccine injections at biweekly intervals.

Time point of the sample: after dendritic cell vaccination, including at tumor progression/relapse. None of the glioblastoma patients had an isocitrate dehydrogenase mutation. PBMC were collected before vaccination, two weeks after the third vaccination, and at progression. The CDR3 totals 16 residues. In germline, CDR1 is MGHDK, CDR2 SYGVNS. The V gene end was trimmed by 4 bases and the J gene end by 7 bases; junction bases not matched to a gene: 8. Repertoires were generated with immunoSEQ multiplex PCR, while TCRdb's copy carries only in-frame clones and drops some. The sample shows roughly 62,000 clones, roughly 80% of them seen only once.

This chain joins TRBV25-1 and TRBJ1-6; 9 bases fit TRBD1. The TCR comes from a human donor with glioblastoma. The material sequenced was blood, taken after dendritic cell vaccination. CDR3 protein: CASSVPRTGENSPLHF. The CDR3 DNA is TGTGCCAGCAGTGTACCCAGGACAGGGGAGAATTCACCCCTCCACTTT.